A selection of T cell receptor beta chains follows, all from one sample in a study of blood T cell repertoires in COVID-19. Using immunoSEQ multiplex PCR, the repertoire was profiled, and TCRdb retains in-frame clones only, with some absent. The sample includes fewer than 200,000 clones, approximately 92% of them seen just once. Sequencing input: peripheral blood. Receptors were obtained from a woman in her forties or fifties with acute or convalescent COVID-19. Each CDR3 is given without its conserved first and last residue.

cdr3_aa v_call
ASSSGLAGVGKEQY TRBV27
ATSRVGGDGYT TRBV15
ASSPSDSNYGYT TRBV7-3
ASSPFPGSTDTQY TRBV6-5
ASSLNYAGGRNEQF TRBV23-1
ASSPPGLPWSKETQY TRBV11-2
ASSHRTGYGYT TRBV21-1
SARAGAEAF TRBV20-1
ASSLVLQSNYGYT TRBV7-9
AWSVRSGLNQPQH TRBV30
ASSNRSSYEQY TRBV6-5
ACRRGGNNEQF TRBV30
ASRPDSSYEQY TRBV2
ASGLSQGTGGYT TRBV12-5
ASSLAQGSEQF TRBV12-3/TRBV12-4
ASRPGTGMFQPQH TRBV28
AISEPGADYGYT TRBV10-3
ASSQVVIQGNTEAF TRBV4-2
ASSPRQGSYEQY TRBV13
ASTLQRNQETQY TRBV18
ATSNQGGPQH TRBV24-1
ASSLSSGNEQF TRBV7-9
ASITVLNTEAF TRBV6-5